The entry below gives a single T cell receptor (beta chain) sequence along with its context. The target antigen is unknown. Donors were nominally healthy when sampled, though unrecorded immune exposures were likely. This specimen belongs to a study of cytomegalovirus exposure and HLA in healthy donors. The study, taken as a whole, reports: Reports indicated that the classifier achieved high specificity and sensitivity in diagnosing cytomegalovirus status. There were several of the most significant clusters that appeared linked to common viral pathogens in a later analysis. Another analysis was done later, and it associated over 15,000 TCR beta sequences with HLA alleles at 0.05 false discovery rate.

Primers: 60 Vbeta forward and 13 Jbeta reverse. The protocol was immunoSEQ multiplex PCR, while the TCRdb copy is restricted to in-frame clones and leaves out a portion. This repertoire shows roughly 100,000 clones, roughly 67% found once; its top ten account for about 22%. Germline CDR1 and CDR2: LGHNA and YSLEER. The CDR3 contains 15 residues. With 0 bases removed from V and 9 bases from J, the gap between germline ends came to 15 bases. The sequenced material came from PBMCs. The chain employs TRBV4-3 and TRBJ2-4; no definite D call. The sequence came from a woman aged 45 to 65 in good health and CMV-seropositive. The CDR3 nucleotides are TGCGCCAGCAGCCAAGAGGGTCCGGGTAGTTTCATTCAGTACTTC. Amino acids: CASSQEGPGSFIQYF.